The 15 T cell receptor beta chains below were found in one sample sequenced in a study of tumor-infiltrating lymphocytes in primary liver carcinoma. The researchers produced TCR beta cDNA from around 500 ng total RNA with a constant-region primer. ARM-PCR, slightly modified, supplied the TCR beta libraries through three nested multiplex PCR rounds. Researchers ran the first two PCR rounds for roughly 11 cycles each with TRBV1-TRBV30 forward primers and a C-beta reverse primer. TCRdb ran MiXCR on the multiplex PCR reads and lists one entry per CDR3 protein. The table has 250,000 to 350,000 distinct CDR3 sequences, 50% to 75% seen once; the top ten hold approximately 17%. Germline DNA was also extracted, while the blood RNA originated from unsorted whole blood. What was sequenced was peripheral blood. These receptors all stem from a woman aged 30 to 39 with primary liver carcinoma and hepatitis B virus infection.

The chain employs TRBV6-1 and TRBJ1-4; maybe TRBD1 (6 bases). V was clipped by 1 base and J by 5 bases, with 23 bases between them. Germline CDR1 MNHNS, CDR2 SASEGT. The CDR3 totals 19 residues. The CDR3 nucleotides read TGTGCCAGCAGTGAAGAAACAGGGCCGTTAAGCGTCGAAAATGAAAAACTGTTTTTT. This translates into CASSEETGPLSVENEKLFF.

The sample holds one count of this clonotype. Being one base from a much bigger clone, this may be a read error. The V gene is TRBV6-6, the J gene TRBJ2-5, with D unresolved. In germline, CDR1 is MNHNY, CDR2 SVGAGI (reference sequence). The V and J ends lost 2 bases and 9 bases respectively, with 16 bases between them. The CDR3 is made up of 14 amino acids. CDR3 sequence: CASSYGQHQGAQYF. CDR3 nucleotide sequence: TGTGCCAGCAGTTACGGTCAGCACCAAGGCGCCCAGTACTTC.

This clonotype was recorded many times. V usage is TRBV6-5 and J usage is TRBJ2-1; the D is unclear. The CDR3 loop spans 11 amino acids. V lost 6 bases and J lost 9, with 9 bases in between. The germline V gene has CDR1 MNHEY and CDR2 SVGAGI. The CDR3 here is CASSSPPEQFF. CDR3 in DNA: TGTGCCAGCAGCTCCCCCCCTGAGCAGTTCTTC.

The J gene is TRBJ2-3, the V gene TRBV6-5; unclear D gene. The CDR3 sequence is 15 residues long. CDR1 MNHEY and CDR2 SVGAGI come from the germline V gene. Trimming stripped 3 bases from V and 0 bases from J, with 10 bases between. The CDR3 sequence is CASSYHGSSTDTQYF. The CDR3 region has the DNA TGTGCCAGCAGTTATCATGGTTCGAGCACAGATACGCAGTATTTT.

As for this clonotype: Mismatch with germline at one junction end may stem from a read error. CDR3 protein: CASSPRGPSYDEQFF. The CDR3 region has the DNA TGTGCCAGCAGCCCCAGGGGGCCTTCCTACGATGAGCAGTTCTTC. The chain links TRBV13 to TRBJ2-1; 8 nucleotides agree with TRBD1. This CDR3 region has 15 residues. Germline V CDR1 and CDR2: PRHDT, FYEKMQ (reference sequence). Variable domain in full (rest from reference TRBV13 and TRBJ2-1): AAGVIQSPRHLIKEKRETATLKCYPIPRHDTVYWYQQGPGQDPQFLISFYEKMQSDKGSIPDRFSAQQFSDYHSELNMSSLELGDSALYFCASSPRGPSYDEQFFGPGTRLTVL.

Many counts were recorded for this clonotype. V usage is TRBV6-5 and J usage is TRBJ1-1; TRBD1 aligns across 8 bases. This CDR3 contains 18 residues. Per germline, CDR1 MNHEY and CDR2 SVGAGI. The J segment lost 6 bases and the V segment lost 2 bases, leaving 17 bases of the junction unmatched. The DNA for the CDR3 is TGTGCCAGCAGTTACGGACAGGGTTATACATCGTTCGCCGCTGAAGCTTTCTTT. This encodes CASSYGQGYTSFAAEAFF.

This clonotype was detected only a few times. The chain couples TRBV28 to TRBJ2-7, with 9 bases fitting TRBD1. The CDR3 consists of 18 residues. J gave up 1 base and V 1 base, and 11 bases lay outside the gene matches. The germline CDR1 and CDR2 sequences are MDHEN and SYDVKM. CDR3 in DNA: TGTGCCAGCAGTTTATTGGGGACAGGGATGCCCAGATCCTACGAGCAGTACTTC. Its translation: CASSLLGTGMPRSYEQYF.

The rearrangement links TRBV7-9 to TRBJ2-3; no firm D call. The CDR3 has 13 residues. V dropped 1 base and J dropped 10 bases, with 12 bases sitting between them. Germline CDR1 reads SEHNR; CDR2 reads FQNEAQ (reference sequence). The CDR3 loop reads CASSLGHGESQYF. The CDR3 DNA sequence: TGTGCCAGCAGCTTAGGCCATGGGGAATCGCAGTATTTT.

J is TRBJ2-1 and V is TRBV14; 8 bases align to TRBD2. Trimming cost V 2 bases and J 6 bases; bases outside gene matches: 6. Germline V gene lookup returns CDR1 SGHDN and CDR2 FVKESK. This CDR3 has 15 residues. The DNA of the CDR3 is TGTGCCAGCAGCCAACCCGGGACTAGTATCAATGAGCAGTTCTTC. Translating it yields CASSQPGTSINEQFF. The variable domain in full, completed from reference TRBV14 and TRBJ2-1, reads EAGVTQFPSHSVIEKGQTVTLRCDPISGHDNLYWYRRVMGKEIKFLLHFVKESKQDESGMPNNRFLAERTGGTYSTLKVQPAELEDSGVYFCASSQPGTSINEQFFGPGTRLTVL.

At least ten counts were recorded for this clonotype. The V gene is TRBV29-1, the J gene TRBJ2-2; D unresolved. CDR3 length: 12 amino acids. In germline, CDR1 is SQVTM, CDR2 ANQGSEA. V lost 8 bases and J lost 0, with 7 bases in between. CDR3 bases: TGCAGCCTTAGAACGAACACCGGGGAGCTGTTTTTT. This encodes CSLRTNTGELFF.

The rearrangement links TRBV4-3 to TRBJ1-4; D is ambiguous. Germline V gives CDR1 LGHNA, CDR2 YSLEER. V was clipped by 3 bases and J by 2 bases, with 7 bases between them. The CDR3 contains 14 residues. The CDR3 protein is CASSHTATNEKLFF. The CDR3 bases are TGCGCCAGCAGCCACACAGCCACTAATGAAAAACTGTTTTTT.

Points on this clonotype: This may come from a read error, since a much larger clone is one base off. This chain connects TRBV12-3 or TRBV12-4 to TRBJ2-3; TRBD2 matches 7 bases. J lost 0 bases, V lost 11 bases, and 20 bases had no gene match. The CDR3 covers 18 residues. CDR3 sequence (DNA): TGTGCCTGCCGGGGCTCAACTCTAGCGGCCGCTAGCACAGATACGCAGTATTTT. Its protein is CACRGSTLAAASTDTQYF.

The rearrangement links TRBV11-2 to TRBJ2-3, with D possibly TRBD2 on 5 matching bases. Trimming cost V 7 bases and J 7 bases, with 15 bases left between them. The CDR3 totals 13 residues. Germline V gives CDR1 SGHAT, CDR2 FQNNGV. CDR3 DNA sequence: TGTGCCAGCAACGAGGGCCCGCCAAATACGCAGTATTTT. Its protein is CASNEGPPNTQYF.

The chain links TRBV30 to TRBJ1-2, with a tentative D call TRBD1 (5 bases). This CDR3 has 10 amino acids. V dropped 5 bases and J dropped 8 bases, with 9 bases sitting between them. The germline gives CDR1 GTSNPN, CDR2 SVGIG (reference sequence). CDR3: CAWFREGYTF. Written as DNA, the CDR3 is TGTGCCTGGTTCAGGGAGGGCTACACCTTC.

The V call is TRBV12-3 or TRBV12-4, the J call TRBJ1-4; possible D gene TRBD1, 6 bases. The V gene lost 6 bases and the J gene lost 7 bases, with 18 bases spanning the gap. The CDR3 consists of 15 residues. The DNA for the CDR3 is TGTGCCAGCAGGGACCCACAGGGTCATAGTGAAAAACTGTTTTTT. This gives the protein CASRDPQGHSEKLFF.